The 20 T cell receptor beta chains below come from one sample, sequenced in a study of vaccination and CD4 T cells after COVID-19. Antigens of these TCRs are unknown. The Oncomine TCR Beta short-read assay generated sequence data from the DNA of cultured CD4+ T cells. From the PCR reads, TCRdb called clonotypes with MiXCR, one entry per CDR3 protein. The sample yields about 26,000 distinct CDR3 sequences, less than 45% seen once. Stated time point: late sampling 161 to 241 days after vaccination in three convalescent patients. Treatment noted: approximately nine-day PBMC culture with coronavirus spike peptide pools or control peptides (ViraFEST assay). The source was CD4+ T cells from blood, cultured in vitro, collected about 7 months after SARS-CoV-2 vaccination. The receptors originated from a human donor who had recovered from COVID-19.

The V and J genes are TRBV20-1 and TRBJ1-5; unclear D gene. The CDR3 totals 15 residues. Per germline, CDR1 DFQATT and CDR2 SNEGSKA (reference sequence). The V end was cut by 3 bases, the J end by 5 bases, with 17 bases between. The CDR3 sequence is CSASATPGGYQPQHF. In DNA form, the CDR3 reads TGCAGTGCTAGTGCCACTCCGGGCGGGTATCAGCCCCAGCATTTT.

The sample holds a few counts of this clonotype. The chain is built from TRBV6-1 and TRBJ1-1, with 7 nucleotides matching TRBD1. Looked up from germline, CDR1 is MNHNS and CDR2 is SASEGT. V was pared by 6 bases and J by 12 bases, with 13 bases of the junction left unmatched. CDR3 size: 13 residues. The CDR3 sequence is CASSSGEGAQSFF. CDR3 sequence (DNA): TGTGCCAGCAGCTCCGGGGAGGGGGCGCAATCTTTCTTT.

This clonotype has only a few counts. J is TRBJ2-5 and V is TRBV6-2 or TRBV6-3; D unclear. Germline V gene sequence: CDR1 MNHEY, CDR2 SVGEGT. The CDR3 is 14 residues long. The V end lost 0 bases, the J end lost 6 bases, and 11 bases lay between the germline ends. CDR3 protein: CASSYSTSFQTQYF. CDR3 nucleotides: TGTGCCAGCAGTTACTCTACCAGCTTTCAGACCCAGTACTTC.

This clonotype appeared a single time. The CDR3 nucleotides read TGTGCCAGCAGCCCCGGGACAGGGCACACAGATACGCAGTATTTT. This encodes CASSPGTGHTDTQYF. The V call is TRBV6-2 or TRBV6-3, the J call TRBJ2-3, with 9 nucleotides matching TRBD1. The germline CDR1 and CDR2 sequences are MNHEY and SVGEGT. The V and J ends lost 6 bases and 2 bases, in that order; junction bases with no gene match: 6. The CDR3 is 15 residues long.

The rearrangement joins TRBV15 to TRBJ2-1; a possible D gene is TRBD2 (6 bases). This CDR3 has 16 residues. V lost 0 bases, J lost 0 bases, and 9 bases lay in between. The germline gives CDR1 LNHNV, CDR2 YYDKDF (reference sequence). In DNA, the CDR3 is TGTGCCACCAGCAGAGATACGGGAGTCTCCTACAATGAGCAGTTCTTC. Its translation: CATSRDTGVSYNEQFF. Complete variable domain (other parts from reference TRBV15 and TRBJ2-1): DAMVIQNPRYQVTQFGKPVTLSCSQTLNHNVMYWYQQKSSQAPKLLFHYYDKDFNNEADTPDNFQSRRPNTSFCFLDIRSPGLGDTAMYLCATSRDTGVSYNEQFFGPGTRLTVL.

J is TRBJ2-1 and V is TRBV7-2; 12 bases match TRBD2. V was clipped by 3 bases and J by 13 bases; unmatched bases: 7. The CDR3 is made up of 14 amino acids. Germline values: CDR1 SGHTA, CDR2 FQGNSA. The CDR3 DNA reads as TGTGCCAGCAGCTTCGCTAGCGGGAGGGCCCTTCAGTTCTTC. This codes for CASSFASGRALQFF.

This clonotype has a handful of counts. The chain carries TRBV6-2 or TRBV6-3 and TRBJ1-5; D gene ambiguous. This CDR3 is 12 amino acids long. The V gene's germline CDR1 is MNHEY and CDR2 SVGEGT. V was pared by 6 bases and J by 4 bases, with 7 bases between. The DNA for the CDR3 is TGTGCCAGCAGGTGGGCAAATCAGCCCCAGCATTTT. It codes for CASRWANQPQHF.

V is TRBV7-2 and J is TRBJ2-7, with D maybe TRBD2 (5 bases). Germline V gives CDR1 SGHTA, CDR2 FQGNSA. V lost 5 bases and J 6 bases, leaving 17 bases between the germline ends. This CDR3 has 14 amino acids. DNA for the CDR3: TGTGCCAGCAGCCCAAGCGGCTTATATTCCGAGCAGTACTTC. Protein product: CASSPSGLYSEQYF. Full variable domain (remainder filled in from reference TRBV7-2 and TRBJ2-7): GAGVSQSPSNKVTEKGKDVELRCDPISGHTALYWYRQSLGQGLEFLIYFQGNSAPDKSGLPSDRFSAERTGGSVSTLTIQRTQQEDSAVYLCASSPSGLYSEQYFGPGTRLTVT.

This clonotype was found a few times. The chain links TRBV6-1 to TRBJ1-6; possible D gene TRBD1, 6 bases. CDR1 is MNHNS and CDR2 is SASEGT in the germline V gene. This CDR3 spans 12 amino acids. V dropped 6 bases and J dropped 8 bases, with 8 bases sitting between them. Here the CDR3 reads CASSTGYSPLHF. DNA of the CDR3: TGTGCCAGCAGCACAGGGTATTCACCCCTCCACTTT.

This rearrangement joins TRBV20-1 to TRBJ2-1, with TRBD2 identical over 12 bases. The germline gives CDR1 DFQATT, CDR2 SNEGSKA (reference sequence). The CDR3 loop spans 15 amino acids. V was clipped by 1 base and J by 8 bases; unmatched bases: 6. CDR3 region: CSARASGRASDEQFF. CDR3 DNA: TGCAGTGCTAGAGCTAGCGGGAGGGCCTCGGATGAGCAGTTCTTC.

A few counts support this clonotype. This rearrangement joins TRBV5-4 to TRBJ2-7, with D perhaps TRBD1 (6 bases). The CDR3 contains 15 residues. Germline values: CDR1 SGHNT, CDR2 YYREEE (reference sequence). Trimming took 1 base from V and 3 from J, leaving 14 bases between them. DNA of the CDR3: TGTGCCAGCAGCTTGCGGACAGCGAATCTCTACGAGCAGTACTTC. Translation: CASSLRTANLYEQYF.

The chain recombines TRBV9 with TRBJ1-2; no reliable D call. Trimming removed 3 bases from V and 0 bases from J, with 6 bases in between. The CDR3 contains 13 residues. CDR1 and CDR2 from the germline V gene are SGDLS and YYNGEE. The CDR3, as DNA: TGTGCCAGCAGCGCCGTAGCTAACTATGGCTACACCTTC. This codes for CASSAVANYGYTF.

The genes are TRBV27 and TRBJ2-5, with D possibly TRBD1 on 6 matching bases. The CDR3 contains 13 residues. The germline V gene encodes CDR1 MNHEY and CDR2 SMNVEV (reference sequence). The V end lost 6 bases, the J end lost 3 bases, and 11 bases lay between the germline ends. The CDR3 is CASRDAGEETQYF. The CDR3 DNA follows: TGTGCCAGCAGGGACGCAGGGGAAGAGACCCAGTACTTC.

There are a few counts of this clonotype. The rearrangement uses TRBV6-1 and TRBJ1-5; D unresolved. CDR3 size: 16 residues. Per the germline V gene, CDR1 is MNHNS and CDR2 is SASEGT. Trimming left V 0 bases short and J 2 bases short, with 11 bases between. The DNA for the CDR3 is TGTGCCAGCAGTGAAGCGGCAGAACGGCGCAATCAGCCCCAGCATTTT. Amino acids: CASSEAAERRNQPQHF.

The rearrangement uses TRBV7-9 and TRBJ2-5; tentative D call: TRBD1 (5 bases). The CDR3 length is 18 residues. Germline lookup yields CDR1 SEHNR and CDR2 FQNEAQ (reference sequence). The V end lost 1 base, the J end lost 5 bases, and 23 bases lay between the germline ends. The CDR3, as DNA: TGTGCCAGCAGCTTAGGTGACCAGGGAAAGAGGTATACGGAGACCCAGTACTTC. Protein product: CASSLGDQGKRYTETQYF.

In its sample, this clonotype was seen a few times. The J gene is TRBJ2-3, the V gene TRBV19, with TRBD1 matching over 11 bases. From germline, CDR1 is LNHDA and CDR2 SQIVND (reference sequence). The V and J ends lost 6 bases and 4 bases, in that order; junction bases with no gene match: 6. The CDR3 runs 15 residues. CDR3 coding DNA: TGTGCCAGTAGCCCAGGGACAGGGGGTGCAGATACGCAGTATTTT. Translation: CASSPGTGGADTQYF.

This sequence joins TRBV7-9 and TRBJ2-1; 10 nucleotides line up with TRBD1. J lost 4 bases, V lost 4 bases, and 1 base had no gene match. This CDR3 contains 14 residues. Germline V gene sequence: CDR1 SEHNR, CDR2 FQNEAQ (reference sequence). The CDR3 here is CASSSGQGYNEQFF. DNA for the CDR3: TGTGCCAGCAGCTCGGGACAGGGGTACAATGAGCAGTTCTTC.

This chain connects TRBV7-8 to TRBJ2-7; the D is unclear. This CDR3 has 15 amino acids. In germline, CDR1 is SGHVS, CDR2 FQNEAQ. V lost 1 base, J lost 0 bases, and 10 bases lay in between. Written as DNA, the CDR3 is TGTGCCAGCAGCTTAGAACCGAGCCCCTCCTACGAGCAGTACTTC. This translates into CASSLEPSPSYEQYF.

The CDR3 sequence: CASRTAEPYNEQFF. As DNA, the CDR3 is TGTGCCAGCAGGACGGCAGAACCGTACAATGAGCAGTTCTTC. J is TRBJ2-1 and V is TRBV6-1; D is unresolved. From germline, CDR1 is MNHNS and CDR2 SASEGT. Trimming cost V 6 bases and J 4 bases, with 13 bases left between them. This CDR3 has 14 residues.

The rearrangement joins TRBV7-2 to TRBJ2-7, with D perhaps TRBD1 or TRBD2 (5 bases each). The V gene's germline CDR1 is SGHTA and CDR2 FQGNSA. The CDR3 consists of 14 residues. V was clipped by 6 bases and J by 0 bases, with 12 bases between them. The CDR3 bases are TGTGCCAGCAGGTCTGGGGGTCGCTCCTACGAGCAGTACTTC. This translates into CASRSGGRSYEQYF.